The 7 T cell receptor beta chains below come from one sample, sequenced in a study of neurological immune-mediated disorders. Via MiXCR, TCRdb re-called the 5' RACE reads, giving one row per CDR3 protein. The sample lists 65,000 to 90,000 distinct CDR3 sequences; just over 5% were seen once. The sample was PBMCs. These receptors came from a woman aged 25 to 39 with multiple sclerosis.

The chain couples TRBV5-1 to TRBJ1-1; D unclear. The CDR3 loop spans 15 amino acids. V lost 1 base, J lost 0 bases, and 10 bases lay in between. Germline lookup yields CDR1 SGHRS and CDR2 YFSETQ. The CDR3 DNA follows: TGCGCCAGCAGCTTGAATGCCGGGTTGAACACTGAAGCTTTCTTT. This gives the protein CASSLNAGLNTEAFF.

This clonotype was picked up many times. The V call is TRBV20-1, the J call TRBJ2-2, with a tentative D call TRBD2 (5 bases). The V end lost 3 bases, the J end lost 5 bases, and 10 bases lay between the germline ends. Germline V CDR1 and CDR2: DFQATT, SNEGSKA (reference sequence). This CDR3 region has 13 residues. The CDR3 region has the DNA TGCAGTGCTAGCTCGGGGAAAACCGGGGAGCTGTTTTTT. Translation gives CSASSGKTGELFF.

This clonotype was observed many times. The chain recombines TRBV5-1 with TRBJ1-2; 8 nucleotides align to TRBD1. V was clipped by 4 bases and J by 3 bases; unmatched bases: 5. The germline gives CDR1 SGHRS, CDR2 YFSETQ. The CDR3 extends over 14 amino acids. This CDR3 is CASSRDRGDYGYTF. The CDR3 nucleotides read TGCGCCAGCAGCAGAGACAGGGGTGACTATGGCTACACCTTC.

In its sample, this clonotype was seen many times. This chain uses TRBV18 with TRBJ1-1, with 8 bases matching TRBD1. The CDR3 spans 15 residues. J was trimmed by 2 bases and V by 3 bases; bases with no gene match: 5. Germline V gene data show CDR1 as KGHSH and CDR2 as LQKENI. CDR3 bases: TGTGCCAGCTCACCCCGGGACAGGCACAACACTGAAGCTTTCTTT. Amino acids: CASSPRDRHNTEAFF.

This clonotype was recorded many times. The rearrangement links TRBV5-1 to TRBJ2-5; possible D gene TRBD1, 5 bases. The V gene lost 2 bases and the J gene lost 3 bases, with 11 bases spanning the gap. This CDR3 spans 14 amino acids. In germline, CDR1 is SGHRS, CDR2 YFSETQ. The CDR3 nucleotides read TGCGCCAGCAGCTTCTCAGGGTCGGAAGAGACCCAGTACTTC. This sequence encodes CASSFSGSEETQYF.

This clonotype was counted many times. V usage is TRBV5-1 and J usage is TRBJ2-3, with D perhaps TRBD2 (6 bases). The CDR3 consists of 16 residues. Trimming shortened V by 0 bases and J by 1 base, and 12 bases separated the two germline ends. Germline CDR1 and CDR2: SGHRS and YFSETQ. This chain's CDR3 is CASSLDGGMRTDTQYF. The CDR3 coding sequence is TGCGCCAGCAGCTTGGACGGCGGGATGCGCACAGATACGCAGTATTTT. Full variable domain (missing parts from reference TRBV5-1 and TRBJ2-3): KAGVTQTPRYLIKTRGQQVTLSCSPISGHRSVSWYQQTPGQGLQFLFEYFSETQRNKGNFPGRFSGRQFSNSRSEMNVSTLELGDSALYLCASSLDGGMRTDTQYFGPGTRLTVL.

This clonotype was recorded at least ten times. V is TRBV20-1 and J is TRBJ2-2; D is uncertain. Germline CDR1 is DFQATT and CDR2 is SNEGSKA (reference sequence). CDR3 length: 13 amino acids. The germline V and J ends were trimmed by 3 bases and 5 bases, with 10 bases remaining between them. CDR3 protein: CSASNHPTGELFF. For the CDR3, the DNA is TGCAGTGCTAGTAACCACCCGACCGGGGAGCTGTTTTTT.